This T cell receptor (beta chain) was sequenced for a study of cytomegalovirus exposure and HLA in healthy donors. The study's findings and limits: Researchers counted about 150 TCR beta chains as cytomegalovirus-associated.

The CDR3 contains 16 residues. Germline lookup yields CDR1 LNHDA and CDR2 SQIVND (reference sequence). The V segment lost 1 base and the J segment 6 bases; nucleotides outside the gene matches: 3. The PCR had 60 Vbeta and 13 Jbeta primers. Some clones are missing from TCRdb's copy, which holds only in-frame ones; the method was immunoSEQ multiplex PCR. In the table there are some 190,000 clones, about 82% of which are singletons. Remarks on this clone: Its antigen is not identified.

The source is a woman aged 25 to 45 in good health and CMV-seronegative. This chain joins TRBV19 and TRBJ2-2; TRBD2 agrees at 12 bases. Sequenced sample: PBMCs. DNA of the CDR3: TGTGCCAGTAGTATAGGGCCTAGCGGGGGGGCCGGGGAGCTGTTTTTT. It encodes CASSIGPSGGAGELFF.